Following are 20 T cell receptor beta chains from one sample sequenced in a study of cytomegalovirus exposure and HLA in healthy donors (dated 2017 in TCRdb). The library relied on the immunoSEQ multiplex PCR assay. For the multiplex PCR, a mixture combining 60 forward primers for TCR Vbeta segments and 13 reverse primers for TCR Jbeta segments was used. Held by TCRdb, this immuneACCESS table contains in-frame sequences only and omits some clones. Under half of the omission traces to an unresolved V gene where checked; the cause of the rest is unknown. This sample has around 110,000 clones in its table, and roughly 9.9% of those were observed once. The ten largest clones represent 3% to 3.5% of the sample. Sequenced: PBMCs. Receptors originate from a man aged 30 to 39 in good health and CMV-seronegative.

The chain combines TRBV4-3 with TRBJ1-1; 8 positions agree with TRBD1. The germline V gene encodes CDR1 LGHNA and CDR2 YSLEER. V gave up 3 bases and J gave up 6 bases; unmatched junction bases: 0. The CDR3 extends over 12 amino acids. The CDR3 is CASSQDRAEAFF. The CDR3 bases are TGCGCCAGCAGCCAGGACAGGGCTGAAGCTTTCTTT.

The chain is built from TRBV18 and TRBJ2-3, with D tentatively TRBD2 (5 bases). Trimming removed 6 bases at V and 3 bases at J, with 16 bases between. Germline CDR1 and CDR2: KGHSH and LQKENI. This CDR3 contains 15 residues. CDR3 DNA: TGTGCCAGCTCCCTTTCGGGATCGGGAACAGATACGCAGTATTTT. Translating it yields CASSLSGSGTDTQYF.

There are a few counts of this clone. The genes are TRBV11-2 and TRBJ1-2; the D is unclear. V dropped 5 bases and J dropped 14 bases, with 15 bases sitting between them. CDR1 is SGHAT and CDR2 is FQNNGV in the germline V gene. This CDR3 comprises 11 residues. The CDR3 protein is CASSPRGGMTF. The DNA for the CDR3 is TGTGCCAGCAGCCCCCGGGGAGGAATGACCTTC.

There are a few counts of this clone. This rearrangement joins TRBV5-6 to TRBJ2-5, with 12 bases identical to TRBD2. The CDR3 spans 19 residues. J lost 2 bases, V lost 2 bases, and 13 bases had no gene match. Germline V CDR1 and CDR2: SGHDT, YYEEEE. The chain's CDR3 is CASSFIRTSGNSIQETQYF. In DNA, the CDR3 is TGTGCCAGCAGCTTCATACGGACTAGCGGGAATTCGATTCAAGAGACCCAGTACTTC.

J is TRBJ2-7 and V is TRBV5-3; 11 bases map to TRBD1. TRBV5-3 is sorted into the ORF group, with uncertain function. CDR3 length equals 15 residues. J lost 3 bases, V lost 4 bases, and 6 bases had no gene match. The CDR3 spells CARSRRTGGVYEQYF. CDR3 bases: TGTGCCAGAAGCCGCAGGACAGGGGGCGTCTACGAGCAGTACTTC.

The chain carries TRBV2 and TRBJ1-4; 10 nucleotides match TRBD1. The CDR3 contains 14 residues. The germline V gene encodes CDR1 SNHLY and CDR2 FYNNEI. V shed 6 bases and J 10 bases; nucleotides not matched to a gene: 8. CDR3 in DNA: TGTGCCAGCAGGGCTGACAGGGGGCTAGGAAAACTGTTTTTT. Its translation is CASRADRGLGKLFF.

The V gene is TRBV19, the J gene TRBJ2-3; tentative D call: TRBD1 (6 bases). Germline values: CDR1 LNHDA, CDR2 SQIVND (reference sequence). Trimming removed 3 bases at V and 1 base at J, with 14 bases between. CDR3 length: 16 residues. CDR3 loop: CASSILGAPGTDTQYF. CDR3 nucleotides: TGTGCCAGTAGTATTTTGGGGGCCCCTGGCACAGATACGCAGTATTTT.

This rearrangement joins TRBV2 to TRBJ2-7; maybe TRBD2 (5 bases). The CDR3 is 13 residues long. The V end was cut by 2 bases, the J end by 5 bases, with 10 bases between. Germline values: CDR1 SNHLY, CDR2 FYNNEI. The CDR3: CASSEMRGNEQYF. CDR3 nucleotide sequence: TGTGCCAGCAGTGAAATGAGAGGGAACGAGCAGTACTTC. Full variable domain (remainder filled in from reference TRBV2 and TRBJ2-7): EPEVTQTPSHQVTQMGQEVILRCVPISNHLYFYWYRQILGQKVEFLVSFYNNEISEKSEIFDDQFSVERPDGSNFTLKIRSTKLEDSAMYFCASSEMRGNEQYFGPGTRLTVT.

The V call is TRBV2, the J call TRBJ1-4; 7 bases align to TRBD1. The CDR3 is 14 amino acids. V lost 7 bases to trimming and J lost 4 bases; unmatched junction nucleotides: 6. The germline V gene has CDR1 SNHLY and CDR2 FYNNEI. The chain's CDR3 is CASTADRFNEKLFF. The CDR3 DNA is TGTGCCAGCACCGCGGACAGGTTTAATGAAAAACTGTTTTTT.

This clone appeared a single time. V usage is TRBV7-2 and J usage is TRBJ2-7, with a tentative D call TRBD1 (6 bases). Germline-derived CDR1 and CDR2 are SGHTA and FQGNSA. The CDR3 length is 13 residues. The ends were cut back, 5 bases at V and 2 bases at J, with 10 bases in the middle. The CDR3 DNA is TGTGCCAGCAGCCGTCAGGGGCCCTACGAGCAGTACTTC. Its translation is CASSRQGPYEQYF.

This chain connects TRBV5-1 to TRBJ1-2; 7 bases match TRBD1. Unmatched junction bases numbered 1, after V lost 0 bases and J lost 5 bases. Germline CDR1 reads SGHRS; CDR2 reads YFSETQ. The CDR3 is 13 amino acids. DNA for the CDR3: TGCGCCAGCAGCTTGGACAGGGGATATGGCTACACCTTC. Its translation: CASSLDRGYGYTF.

This clone was observed a handful of times. The genes are TRBV18 and TRBJ2-7; tentatively, D is TRBD2 (5 bases). Germline CDR1 reads KGHSH; CDR2 reads LQKENI. Trimming took off 3 bases at V and 6 bases at J, with 12 bases between the two ends. CDR3 length equals 13 residues. The CDR3 nucleotides are TGTGCCAGCTCACCCGTCGGGGTGACCGAGCAGTACTTC. Its protein product is CASSPVGVTEQYF.

The V call is TRBV5-6, the J call TRBJ2-7; tentatively, D is TRBD1 (6 bases). V gave up 0 bases and J gave up 2 bases, with 6 bases separating them. The germline gives CDR1 SGHDT, CDR2 YYEEEE. This CDR3 has 13 amino acids. In DNA form, the CDR3 reads TGTGCCAGCAGCTTGGACAGGGCCTACGAGCAGTACTTC. It yields the protein CASSLDRAYEQYF.

V gene TRBV5-1 combines with J gene TRBJ2-7; 8 bases map to TRBD1. Unmatched junction bases numbered 6, after V lost 3 bases and J lost 4 bases. CDR3 length: 14 amino acids. The V gene's germline CDR1 is SGHRS and CDR2 YFSETQ. The DNA of the CDR3 is TGCGCCAGCAGCTATGGGACAGGAGGTTACGAGCAGTACTTC. It encodes CASSYGTGGYEQYF. Using reference TRBV5-1 and TRBJ2-7 for the parts outside the CDR3, the full variable domain is KAGVTQTPRYLIKTRGQQVTLSCSPISGHRSVSWYQQTPGQGLQFLFEYFSETQRNKGNFPGRFSGRQFSNSRSEMNVSTLELGDSALYLCASSYGTGGYEQYFGPGTRLTVT.

This clone was detected a few times. DNA for the CDR3: TGCGCCAGCAGCCTGGTAGGGGGGGAAGAGACCCAGTACTTC. It is translated as CASSLVGGEETQYF. The chain couples TRBV5-1 to TRBJ2-5; a weak D match, TRBD2 (7 bases). Trimming shortened V by 4 bases and J by 3 bases, and 13 bases separated the two germline ends. The CDR3 spans 14 residues. Germline-derived CDR1 and CDR2 are SGHRS and YFSETQ.

A few counts support this clone. The chain carries TRBV10-3 and TRBJ2-2; 8 bases agree with TRBD1. There are 14 residues in the CDR3. Germline-derived CDR1 and CDR2 are ENHRY and SYGVKD. The ends lost 8 bases at V and 1 base at J; junction bases unmatched: 3. The CDR3 sequence: CAIGQGVNTGELFF. The DNA of the CDR3 is TGTGCCATCGGACAGGGAGTGAACACCGGGGAGCTGTTTTTT.

The chain carries TRBV29-1 and TRBJ1-1; a possible D gene is TRBD1 (5 bases). This CDR3 spans 11 amino acids. V lost 6 bases to trimming and J lost 1 base, with 6 bases between them. CDR1 SQVTM and CDR2 ANQGSEA come from the germline V gene. CDR3 nucleotides: TGCAGCGTGGGGCAGAACACTGAAGCTTTCTTT. This codes for CSVGQNTEAFF.

The chain carries TRBV2 and TRBJ2-3; possible D gene TRBD1, 6 bases. Between the trimmed V and J ends, which lost 4 bases and 6 bases, there was a span of 23 bases. CDR1 and CDR2 from the germline V gene are SNHLY and FYNNEI. The CDR3 has 17 amino acids. CDR3 amino acids: CASSAFTGQWAEDTQYF. The CDR3 DNA sequence: TGTGCCAGCAGTGCATTTACGGGACAATGGGCGGAGGATACGCAGTATTTT. The whole variable domain, remainder taken from reference TRBV2 and TRBJ2-3, is EPEVTQTPSHQVTQMGQEVILRCVPISNHLYFYWYRQILGQKVEFLVSFYNNEISEKSEIFDDQFSVERPDGSNFTLKIRSTKLEDSAMYFCASSAFTGQWAEDTQYFGPGTRLTVL.

This chain uses TRBV21-1 with TRBJ1-2. TRBV21-1 is annotated as a pseudogene. The CDR3 runs to 13 residues. CDR3 coding DNA: TGTGCCAGCAGCCGCGGGGGGCATTCTGGCTACACCTTC. It specifies CASSRGGHSGYTF.

The chain combines TRBV4-1 with TRBJ2-5; D gene ambiguous. The CDR3 totals 15 residues. Trimming shortened V by 1 base and J by 1 base, and 10 bases separated the two germline ends. Germline-derived CDR1 and CDR2 are MGHRA and YSYEKL. Here the CDR3 reads CASSQAGHLQETQYF. CDR3 in DNA: TGCGCCAGCAGCCAAGCTGGCCATCTCCAAGAGACCCAGTACTTC.